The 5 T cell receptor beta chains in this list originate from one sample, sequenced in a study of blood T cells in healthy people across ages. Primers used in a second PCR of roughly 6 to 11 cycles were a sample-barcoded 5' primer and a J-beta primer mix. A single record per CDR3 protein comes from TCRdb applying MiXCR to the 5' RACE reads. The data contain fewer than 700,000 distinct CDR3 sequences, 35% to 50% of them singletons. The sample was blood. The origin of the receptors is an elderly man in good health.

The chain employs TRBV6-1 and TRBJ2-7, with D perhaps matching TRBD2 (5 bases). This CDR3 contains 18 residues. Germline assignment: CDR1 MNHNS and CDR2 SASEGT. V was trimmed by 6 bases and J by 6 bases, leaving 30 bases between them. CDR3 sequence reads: CASSQTTRRLAPNLEQYF. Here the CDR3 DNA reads TGTGCCAGCAGCCAGACCACCCGCCGTCTAGCCCCAAATCTCGAGCAGTACTTC.

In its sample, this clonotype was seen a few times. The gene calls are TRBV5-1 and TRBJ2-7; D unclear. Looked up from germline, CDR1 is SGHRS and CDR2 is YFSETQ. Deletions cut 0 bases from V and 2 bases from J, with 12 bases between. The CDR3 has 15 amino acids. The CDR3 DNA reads TGCGCCAGCAGCTTGGCCGTGACAACCCCCTACGAGCAGTACTTC. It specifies CASSLAVTTPYEQYF.

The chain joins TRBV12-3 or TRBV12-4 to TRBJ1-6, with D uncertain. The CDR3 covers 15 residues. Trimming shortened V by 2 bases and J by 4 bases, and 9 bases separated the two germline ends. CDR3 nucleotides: TGTGCCAGCAGTTTATTCGAGGGATATAATTCACCCCTCCACTTT. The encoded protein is CASSLFEGYNSPLHF.

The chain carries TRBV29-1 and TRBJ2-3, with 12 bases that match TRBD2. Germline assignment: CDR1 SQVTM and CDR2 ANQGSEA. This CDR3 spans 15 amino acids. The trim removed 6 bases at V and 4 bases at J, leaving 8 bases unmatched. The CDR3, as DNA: TGCAGCGTACGGACTAGCGGGATCGTTGCAGATACGCAGTATTTT. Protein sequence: CSVRTSGIVADTQYF.

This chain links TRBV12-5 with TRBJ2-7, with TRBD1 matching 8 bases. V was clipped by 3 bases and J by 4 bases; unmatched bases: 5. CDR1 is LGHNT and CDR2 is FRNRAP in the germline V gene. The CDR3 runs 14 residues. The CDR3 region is CASGLGQGPYEQYF. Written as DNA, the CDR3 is TGTGCTAGTGGTTTAGGACAGGGCCCATACGAGCAGTACTTC.